This T cell receptor beta chain came from a study of blood T cell repertoires in COVID-19. Background on the study: The origin of the acute and convalescent COVID-19 samples was the United States, Italy and Spain. Sample material is recorded as cDNA or gDNA derived from T cells, B-cell-depleted T cells, or PBMCs.

This clone was seen a handful of times. The CDR3 length is 16 residues. Germline V lookup: CDR1 LNHDA, CDR2 SQIVND (reference sequence). With V trimmed by 3 bases and J by 6 bases, 10 bases remained unmatched. Original methodology: Nucleated cell number was recorded as an estimate derived from reference gene primer amplification. Clones were read by immunoSEQ multiplex PCR, and TCRdb kept only the in-frame ones, dropping some. Clonal size and the V and J genes are those of that table, whereas D and trimming came from the DNA. Of 200,000 to 300,000 clones listed, approximately 86% were seen once; the top ten hold about 9.8%.

This TCR was recovered from a middle-aged man who had recovered from COVID-19. The sequencing sample was made of peripheral blood. The V gene is TRBV19, the J gene TRBJ2-2; TRBD1 matches 7 bases. The CDR3 nucleotides are TGTGCCAGTAGTATCCAGACAGGGTCGCGGTCCGGGGAGCTGTTTTTT. This translates into CASSIQTGSRSGELFF.